This paragraph reports one TCR beta chain. The antigen is undetermined. This specimen comes from a study of immune evolution from preneoplasia to lung adenocarcinoma. Study-wide results and limits: Top clone frequencies peaked in normal lung, apparently declining through invasive adenocarcinoma.

Premalignant or tumor cells were enriched by macro-dissection after pathologic assessment. TCRdb keeps only in-frame clones here, not all; method: immunoSEQ multiplex PCR. The repertoire holds approximately 7,700 clones, with about 85% as singletons. The sample consisted of FFPE minimally invasive lung adenocarcinoma tissue. The source of this sequence is a person aged 80 or over with lung adenocarcinoma.

The CDR3 DNA reads as TGTGCCAGCAGCACCCCGGGCACCCCACAGTTCTTC. This sequence encodes CASSTPGTPQFF. V and J are TRBV7-6 and TRBJ2-1; the D is unclear. Per germline, CDR1 SGHVS and CDR2 FNYEAQ. The V gene lost 5 bases and the J gene lost 13 bases, with 15 bases spanning the gap. The CDR3 has 12 residues.